The rows below give T cell receptor beta chains drawn from one sample of a study of vaccination effects on CD4 cells after COVID-19. Sequenced by immunoSEQ multiplex PCR; TCRdb stores in-frame clones only, minus some. The sample contains approximately 40,000 clones, roughly 70% of which appear only once. What these receptors recognize is not known. Material: CD4+ T cells from PBMCs cultured with SARS-CoV-2 spike peptides, obtained before COVID-19 vaccination. Receptors originate from a human donor who received a COVID-19 vaccine. Both conserved end residues are part of each CDR3. Fields, in order: clone size, J gene, V gene, D gene, CDR3 DNA, CDR3 protein. The D gene is left open where the match is weak. Clone size, where shown, is once, few, many, or a class for clones that have expanded.

- | TRBJ1-2 | TRBV12-3/TRBV12-4 | - | TGTGCCAGCAGTAAAAACAGGGATGGCTACACCTTC | CASSKNRDGYTF
- | TRBJ2-3 | TRBV12-5 | TRBD1 | TGTGCTAGTGGAGAGGGACAGGGGGTGACAGATACGCAGTATTTT | CASGEGQGVTDTQYF
few | TRBJ2-3 | TRBV6-1 | TRBD2 | TGTGCCAGCAGTGAACAGGCGGGAGCGCGAGATACGCAGTATTTT | CASSEQAGARDTQYF
- | TRBJ2-3 | TRBV9 | TRBD2 | TGTGCCAGCAGCGTAAGGAGCGGCCTAGCGGGAGGGCCAACAGATACGCAGTATTTT | CASSVRSGLAGGPTDTQYF
few | TRBJ2-7 | TRBV6-5 | TRBD1 | TGTGCCATGGGGACAGAGAGCTCCTACGAGCAGTACTTC | CAMGTESSYEQYF
- | TRBJ2-7 | TRBV4-3 | TRBD2 | TGCGCCAGCAGCCAAGATGAGGAGCGGGGCCACCTCTACGAGCAGTACTTC | CASSQDEERGHLYEQYF
once | TRBJ1-5 | TRBV24-1 | - | TGTGCCACCAGTGCTGGGGGCCCGAATCAGCCCCAGCATTTT | CATSAGGPNQPQHF
- | TRBJ2-1 | TRBV9 | TRBD2 | TGTGCCAGCAGCGTAGGGATTGGGACTAGCGGGAGGGACAATGAGCAGTTCTTC | CASSVGIGTSGRDNEQFF
- | TRBJ1-6 | TRBV5-6 | - | TGTGCCAGCAGCCGGGGCGGGCTCGATAATTCACCCCTCCACTTT | CASSRGGLDNSPLHF
- | TRBJ1-5 | TRBV6-1 | - | TGTGCCAGCAGTGAATTGGGTACTAGCAATCAGCCCCAGCATTTT | CASSELGTSNQPQHF
- | TRBJ2-4 | TRBV11-2 | - | TGTGCCAGCAGCTCCCGCCTAGCCAAAAACATTCAGTACTTC | CASSSRLAKNIQYF
- | TRBJ1-2 | TRBV7-2 | TRBD1 | TGTGCCAGCAGCTTAACCCCCGGGACAGCCCTGGTATATGGCTACACCTTC | CASSLTPGTALVYGYTF
- | TRBJ2-2 | TRBV24-1 | - | TGTGCCACCAGCGCCGGTTGGAGGATGAACACCGGGGAGCTGTTTTTT | CATSAGWRMNTGELFF
once | TRBJ1-2 | TRBV18 | TRBD1 | TGTGCCAGCTCACCTCCGGGACAGGGCCATGGCTACACCTTC | CASSPPGQGHGYTF
few | TRBJ2-7 | TRBV6-5 | TRBD1 | TGTGCCAGCAGGCACAGGGGTGGCCACGAGCAGTACTTC | CASRHRGGHEQYF
- | TRBJ2-7 | TRBV6-5 | - | TGTGCCAGCAGTCTTGAACCCGGGAAATCCTACGAGCAGTACTTC | CASSLEPGKSYEQYF
- | TRBJ1-5 | TRBV7-2 | TRBD1 | TGTGCCAGCAGCTCCCACGGGACAGGGAATCAGCCCCAGCATTTT | CASSSHGTGNQPQHF
once | TRBJ2-3 | TRBV5-4 | TRBD2 | TGTGCCAGCAGCTTGAGACTAGCATCAGATACGCAGTATTTT | CASSLRLASDTQYF
- | TRBJ1-2 | TRBV7-8 | - | TGTGCCAGCAGCCCCCACCGGGGAGGGAAGGGATGGGGCTACACCTTC | CASSPHRGGKGWGYTF
- | TRBJ1-2 | TRBV6-7 | - | TGTGCCAGCAGTTACTCGAGCAAGGCCCCTATCTATGGCTACACCTTC | CASSYSSKAPIYGYTF
- | TRBJ1-2 | TRBV21-1 | - | TGTGCCAGCAGCAAAAAACAGGCCTCGGGCTACACCTTC | CASSKKQASGYTF
- | TRBJ2-7 | TRBV28 | TRBD1 | TGTGCCAGCAGTCTCTCCAGGGGGAATTTTAACGAGCAGTACTTC | CASSLSRGNFNEQYF
- | TRBJ1-6 | TRBV10-2 | - | TGCGCCAGCACCGAGGCAGGGTGGGGTTCACCCCTCCACTTT | CASTEAGWGSPLHF
- | TRBJ1-1 | TRBV30 | TRBD1 | TGTACCCAACAGGGGCTACACACTGAAGCTTTCTTT | CTQQGLHTEAFF
- | TRBJ2-7 | TRBV9 | TRBD1 | TGTGCCAGCAGCCCGGCGACAGGGAGAGACGAGCAGTACTTC | CASSPATGRDEQYF
- | TRBJ1-2 | TRBV7-2 | - | TGTGCCAGCAGCTCCTCCGGGACGGATAACTATGGCTACACCTTC | CASSSSGTDNYGYTF
once | TRBJ1-1 | TRBV28 | - | TGTGCCAGCAGTTTAACAGCCTTGAACACTGAAGCTTTCTTT | CASSLTALNTEAFF
- | TRBJ2-5 | TRBV28 | - | TGTGCCAGCAGCCCCCTCCAGGGTCGAGAGACCCAGTACTTC | CASSPLQGRETQYF
- | TRBJ1-4 | TRBV2 | TRBD1 | TGTGCCAGCAGGAGGGACAGTCCGGGTAATGAAAAACTGTTTTTT | CASRRDSPGNEKLFF
- | TRBJ2-5 | TRBV6-5 | - | TGTGCCAGCAGGACAGAATCAGAGACCCAGTACTTC | CASRTESETQYF
few | TRBJ2-5 | TRBV7-2 | - | TGTGCCAGCAGTTGGGGCCAAGAGACCCAGTACTTC | CASSWGQETQYF
- | TRBJ1-2 | TRBV4-2 | - | TGTGCCAGCAGCCAAGGACCGGCCTACACCTTC | CASSQGPAYTF
few | TRBJ1-3 | TRBV9 | - | TGTGCCAGCAGCCCCTCTATCGGACGGGCAACCTCTGGAAACACCATATATTTT | CASSPSIGRATSGNTIYF
- | TRBJ1-1 | TRBV28 | - | TGTGCCAGCACGCGGGGCACTGAAGCTTTCTTT | CASTRGTEAFF
- | TRBJ2-5 | TRBV19 | TRBD2 | TGTGCCAGTAGTACTCTAGCGGGGGGGCCTGAGACCCAGTACTTC | CASSTLAGGPETQYF
- | TRBJ1-5 | TRBV10-3 | - | TGTGCCATCAGTGACGCTAGCAATCAGCCCCAGCATTTT | CAISDASNQPQHF
- | TRBJ1-4 | TRBV27 | - | TGTGCCAGCAGTTCGGCAGGGCGTGAAAAACTGTTTTTT | CASSSAGREKLFF
- | TRBJ1-3 | TRBV5-1 | - | TGCGCCAGCAGCCCGGGGGGGGATCACTCTGGAAACACCATATATTTT | CASSPGGDHSGNTIYF